What follows is one TCR beta chain and its context. Its antigen is unknown. Individual cDNA molecules each received unique molecular identifiers attached to them. MiXCR was run by TCRdb on the 5' RACE reads, yielding one entry per CDR3 protein. The table has approximately 66,000 distinct CDR3 sequences, about 13% seen once. The data stem from a study of early T cells in non-severe SARS-CoV-2 infection. V dropped 4 bases and J dropped 2; count of bases not matched to a gene: 13. Germline V gene lookup returns CDR1 SGHRS and CDR2 YFSETQ. The CDR3 totals 17 residues. Findings and limits, study-wide: The VDJdb matching leaned toward anti-spike CD8 responses and overlooked private and CD4 specificities.

V is TRBV5-1 and J is TRBJ2-3; TRBD2 aligns across 7 bases. The TCR sequence derives from an adult who was a healthcare worker with PCR-confirmed SARS-CoV-2 infection or an uninfected control (not recorded which). Sequencing input: whole blood. CDR3 DNA sequence: TGCGCCAGCAGCGAACCACGTAGCGGGTCCAACACAGATACGCAGTATTTT. Protein: CASSEPRSGSNTDTQYF.